This T cell receptor (beta chain) was obtained from a study of shared T cell receptors in the human thymus. The repertoire was sequenced with immunoSEQ multiplex PCR; TCRdb's copy has only in-frame clones and lacks some. The profile shows almost 550,000 clones, more than 75% of them singletons. The germline CDR1 and CDR2 sequences are MRHNA and SNTAGT. V was cut by 6 bases and J by 2 bases, with 14 bases left in between. The CDR3 has 14 amino acids. This sample was shared with a second study, whose subject was human thymus T cells.

This chain uses TRBV6-4 with TRBJ2-7; D is perhaps TRBD2 (5 bases). Sequencing was performed on thymocytes. The receptor was isolated from a boy under three years old with a congenital heart defect. This CDR3 reads CASRIEGEPYEQYF. The CDR3 DNA reads as TGTGCCAGCAGGATAGAGGGTGAACCCTACGAGCAGTACTTC.